These 6 T cell receptor beta chains came from one sample sequenced in a study of shared clonotypes between healthy human individuals. Data came from immunoSEQ multiplex PCR; TCRdb stores just in-frame clones and leaves some out. The table records 1.6 million or so clones, around 98.5% of them present only once. The sample consisted of naive CD4+ T cells sorted from blood. The subset was: CD45RA+ positively selected. Receptors originate from a man aged 30 to 45 in good health.

The V call is TRBV7-2, the J call TRBJ1-2; 9 bases are shared with TRBD1. The CDR3 totals 15 residues. CDR1 and CDR2 from the germline V gene are SGHTA and FQGNSA. The J segment lost 6 bases and the V segment lost 4 bases, leaving 9 bases of the junction unmatched. CDR3 coding DNA: TGTGCCAGCAGCTACGTCGGGACAGGGAACCATGGCTACACCTTC. This sequence encodes CASSYVGTGNHGYTF.

This clone was observed a handful of times. The chain uses TRBV6-6 and TRBJ1-5; D not certain. Trimming removed 5 bases at V and 11 bases at J, with 10 bases between. Germline CDR1 and CDR2: MNHNY and SVGAGI (reference sequence). The CDR3 runs 11 residues. DNA of the CDR3: TGTGCCAGCAGTCCCGGTAGGGCCCAGCATTTT. It translates to CASSPGRAQHF.

Details on this clone: The same CDR3 is also encoded by other DNA sequences in this sample. The V call is TRBV28, the J call TRBJ2-7; 9 bases line up with TRBD2. The germline CDR1 and CDR2 sequences are MDHEN and SYDVKM. V was clipped by 6 bases and J by 4 bases; unmatched bases: 7. The CDR3 totals 14 residues. In DNA, the CDR3 is TGTGCCAGCAGGGGAAGCGGGAGGAGTTACGAGCAGTACTTC. It yields the protein CASRGSGRSYEQYF.

The chain joins TRBV6-1 to TRBJ2-6; D may correspond to TRBD1 or TRBD2 (5 bases each). Deletions cut 11 bases from V and 2 bases from J, with 13 bases between. CDR1 MNHNS and CDR2 SASEGT come from the germline V gene. This CDR3 is built from 14 residues. CDR3 bases: TGTGCCGGTTTGAGGGGACCTGGGGCCAACGTCCTGACTTTC. As protein: CAGLRGPGANVLTF.

In its sample, this clone was seen once. The chain has TRBV6-6 and TRBJ1-1; a possible D gene is TRBD1 (6 bases). The CDR3 runs to 13 residues. Germline loops: CDR1 MNHNY, CDR2 SVGAGI (reference sequence). Trimming stripped 5 bases from V and 4 bases from J, with 11 bases between. The CDR3 coding sequence is TGTGCCAGCAGTCCCCCGGGGGCCACTGAAGCTTTCTTT. Its protein is CASSPPGATEAFF.

This CDR3 is CASSPGGPSTSYEQYF. The CDR3 DNA sequence: TGTGCCAGCAGCCCAGGGGGCCCCAGTACTTCCTACGAGCAGTACTTC. The chain combines TRBV7-9 with TRBJ2-7, with 8 bases identical to TRBD1. The CDR3 contains 16 residues. The V and J ends lost 5 bases and 1 base, in that order; junction bases with no gene match: 10. CDR1 SEHNR and CDR2 FQNEAQ come from the germline V gene (reference sequence).